This TCR beta chain was found in a study of shared clonotypes between healthy human individuals. Healthy and HIV-negative, the adult donors had no recent acute infections or vaccinations. There were only Caucasian adults among the donors, and all lived in Nashville, Tennessee. The CDR3 is 16 residues long. Losses at the gene ends were 2 bases for V and 1 base for J; bases not matched to a gene: 2. Germline V CDR1 and CDR2: MNHNS, SASEGT. Several immunoSEQ plates held equal portions of the genomic DNA taken from each subset. Data came from immunoSEQ multiplex PCR; TCRdb stores just in-frame clones and leaves some out. The sample yields around 440,000 clones, over 60% seen once.

The chain carries TRBV6-1 and TRBJ2-2, with 9 bases aligning to TRBD1. This sequence was found in a woman in her thirties or forties in good health. Some clones in this sample may be carry-over from other donors' samples. The sample consisted of PBMCs. This CDR3 is CASSELGQGNTGELFF. The CDR3 DNA sequence: TGTGCCAGCAGTGAATTGGGACAGGGGAACACCGGGGAGCTGTTTTTT.